This record covers a single TCR beta chain. Its antigen is currently unknown. Specimens carried roughly 0.9-10 million cryopreserved PBMC before DNA extraction. This entry is derived from a study of long-term antiretroviral therapy in people with HIV. Study findings and constraints: Specimen acquisition occurred between about 2004 and 2018, potentially under older ART regimens.

Trimming left V 0 bases short and J 0 bases short, with 6 bases between. Germline values: CDR1 SGHKS, CDR2 YYEKEE (reference sequence). The CDR3 runs to 14 residues. An immunoSEQ assay, version v3.0, was performed at survey level. This table comes from immunoSEQ multiplex PCR, and its TCRdb copy is limited to in-frame clones, with some not included. The sample records under 25,000 clones, approximately 83% being singletons. This receptor was identified in a man aged 18-30 years with HIV. This chain connects TRBV5-5 to TRBJ1-1; D is unclear. Sequences were derived from unsorted PBMCs, sampled 0.5 years before starting antiretroviral therapy. The CDR3 DNA reads TGTGCCAGCAGCTTGGTGAGGATGAACACTGAAGCTTTCTTT. As protein: CASSLVRMNTEAFF.